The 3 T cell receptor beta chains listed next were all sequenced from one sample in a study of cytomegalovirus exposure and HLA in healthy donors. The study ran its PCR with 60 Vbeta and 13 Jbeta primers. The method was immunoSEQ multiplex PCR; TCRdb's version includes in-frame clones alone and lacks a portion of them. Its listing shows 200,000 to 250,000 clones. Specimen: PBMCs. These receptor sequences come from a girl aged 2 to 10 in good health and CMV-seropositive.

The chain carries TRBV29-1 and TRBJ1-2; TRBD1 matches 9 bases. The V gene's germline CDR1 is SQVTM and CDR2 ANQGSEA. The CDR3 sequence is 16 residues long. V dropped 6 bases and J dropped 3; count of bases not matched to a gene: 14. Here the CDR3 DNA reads TGCAGCGTCCTCCTGTGGGAAAGACAGGGGGACTATGGCTACACCTTC. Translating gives CSVLLWERQGDYGYTF.

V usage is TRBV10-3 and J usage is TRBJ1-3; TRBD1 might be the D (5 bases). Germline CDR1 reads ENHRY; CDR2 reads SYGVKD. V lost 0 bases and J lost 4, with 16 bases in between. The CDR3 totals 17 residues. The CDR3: CAISESQVLTSGNTIYF. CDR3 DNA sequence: TGTGCCATCAGTGAGTCACAGGTCTTGACTTCCGGAAACACCATATATTTT.

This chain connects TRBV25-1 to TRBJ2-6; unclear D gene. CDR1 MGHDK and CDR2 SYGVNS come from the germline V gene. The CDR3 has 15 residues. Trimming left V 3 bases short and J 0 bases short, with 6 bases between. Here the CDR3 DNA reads TGTGCCAGCAGTGAGTGGCACTCTGGGGCCAACGTCCTGACTTTC. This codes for CASSEWHSGANVLTF.